Reported below is one TCR beta chain. This sample was taken from a study of blood T cell repertoires in COVID-19. On the study more broadly: Sample material is recorded as cDNA or gDNA derived from T cells, B-cell-depleted T cells, or PBMCs.

The V gene end was trimmed by 3 bases and the J gene end by 4 bases; junction bases not matched to a gene: 2. This CDR3 spans 15 amino acids. Looked up from germline, CDR1 is SGHTA and CDR2 is FQGNSA. TCRdb's copy holds only in-frame clones and misses some; the assay was immunoSEQ multiplex PCR. In the table there are approximately 220,000 clones, 80% to 85% of which are singletons. The sequence derives from a man aged 35 to 55 with acute or convalescent COVID-19. The V gene is TRBV7-2, the J gene TRBJ2-1; 11 nucleotides align to TRBD2. Source material: peripheral blood. The CDR3 bases are TGTGCCAGCAGCTTTAGGACTAGCGGGTACAATGAGCAGTTCTTC. Its protein product is CASSFRTSGYNEQFF. The variable domain in full, with the rest retrieved from reference TRBV7-2 and TRBJ2-1, is GAGVSQSPSNKVTEKGKDVELRCDPISGHTALYWYRQSLGQGLEFLIYFQGNSAPDKSGLPSDRFSAERTGGSVSTLTIQRTQQEDSAVYLCASSFRTSGYNEQFFGPGTRLTVL.